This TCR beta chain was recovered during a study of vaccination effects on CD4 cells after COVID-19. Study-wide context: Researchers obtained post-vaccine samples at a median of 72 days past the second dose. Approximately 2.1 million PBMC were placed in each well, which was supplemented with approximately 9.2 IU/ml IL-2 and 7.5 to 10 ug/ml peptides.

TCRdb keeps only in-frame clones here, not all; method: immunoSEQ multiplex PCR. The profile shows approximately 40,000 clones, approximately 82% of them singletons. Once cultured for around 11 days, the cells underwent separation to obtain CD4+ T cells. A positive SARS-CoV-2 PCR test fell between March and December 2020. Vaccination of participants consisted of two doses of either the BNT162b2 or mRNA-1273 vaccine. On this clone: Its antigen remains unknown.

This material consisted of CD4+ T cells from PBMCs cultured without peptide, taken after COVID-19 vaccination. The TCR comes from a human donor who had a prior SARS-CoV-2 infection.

This CDR3 is CASSPGAINSGANVLTF. The CDR3 DNA is TGTGCCAGCAGCCCTGGGGCGATAAACTCTGGGGCCAACGTCCTGACTTTC. The chain recombines TRBV4-2 with TRBJ2-6, with TRBD1 as a possible D gene (5 bases). This CDR3 spans 17 amino acids. Germline CDR1 LGHNA, CDR2 YNFKEQ. V was trimmed by 4 bases and J by 0 bases, leaving 13 bases between them.